This T cell receptor (beta chain) is from a study of T cells in Graves' hyperthyroidism and ophthalmopathy. J was trimmed by 4 bases and V by 5 bases; bases with no gene match: 9. There are 15 residues in the CDR3. Germline values: CDR1 SGHTA, CDR2 FQGNSA. Amplification yielded TCR beta CDR3 regions, with RNA transcripts as the source. Using the HTBI primer set, a first-round RT-PCR was run on the TCR CDR3. TCRdb re-analysed the multiplex PCR reads in MiXCR, keeping a single row per CDR3 protein. The repertoire holds over 700,000 distinct CDR3 sequences, with just over 35% as singletons. Ten or more counts support this clonotype.

This TCR derives from a middle-aged woman with Graves' hyperthyroidism. Material for sequencing was blood. This chain connects TRBV7-2 to TRBJ2-5, with 8 bases identical to TRBD2. The CDR3: CASSEGAGVVETQYF. For the CDR3, the DNA is TGTGCCAGCAGCGAAGGAGCGGGAGTTGTAGAGACCCAGTACTTC. Filled out from reference TRBV7-2 and TRBJ2-5, the complete variable domain reads GAGVSQSPSNKVTEKGKDVELRCDPISGHTALYWYRQSLGQGLEFLIYFQGNSAPDKSGLPSDRFSAERTGGSVSTLTIQRTQQEDSAVYLCASSEGAGVVETQYFGPGTRLLVL.